One and the same sample provided the 25 T cell receptor beta chains below, sequenced in a study of CXCR3-negative and CXCR3-positive naive CD8 T cells. These receptors have no known antigen. Carrying UMI labels, the TRB cDNA libraries were prepared through 5' RACE. TCRdb re-called the 5' RACE reads and shows each CDR3 protein once, DNA omitted. Its table records 65,000 to 90,000 distinct CDR3 sequences. General study results and limits: TRB CDR3s of CXCR3-positive naive cells were more hydrophobic than those of CXCR3-negative naive cells.

The sample taken for sequencing was naive CXCR3+ CD8+ T cells from blood. Specified subset: CD45RO-CCR7+CD27+CD95- naive CD8+ T cells expressing CXCR3 (TNR3+). The receptors here all came from a human donor in good health. Some clones in this sample may be carry-over from other donors' samples.

The rearrangement joins TRBV7-6 to TRBJ1-3. CDR1 SGHVS and CDR2 FNYEAQ come from the germline V gene. CDR3 length: 16 amino acids. CDR3 protein: CASSLGSSRGGNTIYF.

The J gene is TRBJ2-1, the V gene TRBV6-4; with no DNA, the TCRdb D assignment of TRBD2 cannot be verified. The V gene's germline CDR1 is MRHNA and CDR2 SNTAGT. CDR3 size: 16 residues. The CDR3 region is CASSDSGGGAYNEQFF.

V and J are TRBV4-2 and TRBJ1-1; TCRdb outputs TRBD1, but without DNA this stays unchecked. Looked up from germline, CDR1 is LGHNA and CDR2 is YNFKEQ. This CDR3 region has 17 residues. The CDR3 loop reads CASSQDEGGTGGTEAFF.

The rearrangement links TRBV20-1 to TRBJ2-7; TCRdb's D gene call, TRBD1, goes unchecked for lack of DNA. CDR3 size: 13 residues. CDR1 DFQATT and CDR2 SNEGSKA come from the germline V gene (reference sequence). The CDR3 loop is CSAKGQETYEQYF.

The chain employs TRBV15 and TRBJ1-1. Germline V lookup: CDR1 LNHNV, CDR2 YYDKDF (reference sequence). The CDR3 consists of 15 residues. The CDR3 sequence is CATSRDRHLNTEAFF.

J is TRBJ2-7 and V is TRBV28. This CDR3 comprises 12 residues. CDR1 is MDHEN, CDR2 SYDVKM, per germline. The CDR3 region is CATRDGSYEQYF.

The chain uses TRBV4-1 and TRBJ2-1; TCRdb calls TRBD2, which cannot be checked without DNA. This CDR3 comprises 16 residues. Germline values: CDR1 MGHRA, CDR2 YSYEKL. The chain's CDR3 is CASSQDQAGGTNEQFF.

The genes are TRBV14 and TRBJ2-7; the D call of TRBD1 rests on TCRdb alone, since no DNA is present to check it. The CDR3 consists of 15 residues. Per the germline V gene, CDR1 is SGHDN and CDR2 is FVKESK. The CDR3 reads CASSQEGDISYEQYF.

The rearrangement links TRBV6-5 to TRBJ2-2. CDR1 and CDR2 from the germline V gene are MNHEY and SVGAGI. The CDR3 runs 16 residues. The CDR3 loop is CASSYEVAGVTGELFF.

V and J are TRBV6-2 or TRBV6-3 and TRBJ2-5; the D gene TCRdb calls, TRBD1, cannot be checked with no DNA. Per germline, CDR1 MNHEY and CDR2 SVGEGT. This CDR3 comprises 16 residues. The CDR3 sequence: CASSTPRDIEKETQYF.

V usage is TRBV5-6 and J usage is TRBJ2-7; TCRdb gives TRBD1 as the D gene, but with no DNA this cannot be confirmed. The CDR3 is made up of 13 amino acids. Germline CDR1 reads SGHDT; CDR2 reads YYEEEE. CDR3 protein: CASRSVGGSEQYF.

V is TRBV19 and J is TRBJ2-1; the TRBD2 assignment by TCRdb is unverifiable without DNA. The CDR3 length is 14 residues. From germline, CDR1 is LNHDA and CDR2 SQIVND (reference sequence). The CDR3 region is CASSVTDLTNEQFF.

This chain connects TRBV12-3 or TRBV12-4 to TRBJ2-3. CDR3 length: 14 residues. CDR3 region: CASSHGLAADTQYF.

The CDR3 protein is CASSWQANSYEQYF. The rearrangement links TRBV11-2 to TRBJ2-7. The CDR3 covers 14 residues. The germline gives CDR1 SGHAT, CDR2 FQNNGV.

The chain carries TRBV7-9 and TRBJ2-4; lacking DNA, the TRBD1 call made by TCRdb goes unchecked. Germline V gene sequence: CDR1 SEHNR, CDR2 FQNEAQ (reference sequence). There are 16 residues in the CDR3. CDR3 sequence reads: CASSPGRGPPRGIQYF.

CDR3 protein: CASSIASGGYNEQFF. V is TRBV19 and J is TRBJ2-1; TCRdb picks TRBD1, but there is no DNA to check that call. Germline CDR1 reads LNHDA; CDR2 reads SQIVND (reference sequence). The CDR3 is made up of 15 amino acids.

V and J are TRBV7-9 and TRBJ2-5; TCRdb reports TRBD2, a call that lacks DNA to check it against. This CDR3 has 15 residues. Germline V lookup: CDR1 SEHNR, CDR2 FQNEAQ (reference sequence). The chain's CDR3 is CASMLEREEQETQYF.

The V and J genes are TRBV28 and TRBJ2-5. The germline V gene encodes CDR1 MDHEN and CDR2 SYDVKM. CDR3 length equals 12 residues. This chain's CDR3 is CASSFYQETQYF. Looking up the rest from reference TRBV28 and TRBJ2-5 gives the full variable domain: DVKVTQSSRYLVKRTGEKVFLECVQDMDHENMFWYRQDPGLGLRLIYFSYDVKMKEKGDIPEGYSVSREKKERFSLILESASTNQTSMYLCASSFYQETQYFGPGTRLLVL.

The V gene is TRBV20-1, the J gene TRBJ2-2; the D gene TCRdb calls, TRBD1, cannot be checked with no DNA. This CDR3 is built from 14 residues. The germline V gene encodes CDR1 DFQATT and CDR2 SNEGSKA (reference sequence). The CDR3: CSASGQGYTGELFF.

The V gene is TRBV24-1, the J gene TRBJ2-1. There are 14 residues in the CDR3. Germline CDR1 KGHDR, CDR2 SFDVKD. Here the CDR3 reads CATSDGASYNEQFF.

The chain links TRBV3-1 to TRBJ2-6. Germline lookup yields CDR1 LGHDT and CDR2 YNNKEL (reference sequence). CDR3 length equals 16 residues. The CDR3 is CASTPSTGPGANVLTF.

The chain is built from TRBV19 and TRBJ2-7; as DNA is missing, the TRBD1 call by TCRdb cannot be tested. The CDR3 covers 14 residues. Looked up from germline, CDR1 is LNHDA and CDR2 is SQIVND (reference sequence). The CDR3 region is CASSFGGAAYEQYF.

CDR3 sequence reads: CSVEGLANNEQFF. V and J are TRBV29-1 and TRBJ2-1; TCRdb designates TRBD2, a call that cannot be tested without DNA. The CDR3 covers 13 residues. Germline CDR1 is SQVTM and CDR2 is ANQGSEA.

This chain links TRBV29-1 with TRBJ2-5; TCRdb selects TRBD1, and the lack of DNA leaves this call unchecked. The germline V gene has CDR1 SQVTM and CDR2 ANQGSEA. CDR3 length equals 12 residues. CDR3 sequence: CSVDTGGETQYF.

The chain has TRBV29-1 and TRBJ2-2; there is no DNA to check the TCRdb D call of TRBD2. There are 16 residues in the CDR3. Germline CDR1 reads SQVTM; CDR2 reads ANQGSEA. CDR3 loop: CSVEREEGANTGELFF.